This T cell receptor beta chain was retrieved from a study of a mutant IDH1 vaccine in newly diagnosed glioma. On the study more broadly: Vaccine dosing followed radiotherapy by 4-6 weeks, or accompanied temozolomide cycles. Earlier treatment was radiotherapy, temozolomide, or both, with most getting both. General study results and limits: There seemed to be no relation between pseudoprogression and changes in top peripheral T cell clonotypes.

The time point: week 35, safety follow-up. The content of each vaccine dose was 300 ug of mutant IDH1 20-mer peptide, and topical imiquimod accompanied it. Some clones are missing from TCRdb's copy, which holds only in-frame ones; the method was immunoSEQ multiplex PCR. The data contain about 58,000 clones, roughly 81% of them singletons. The V end lost 5 bases, the J end lost 6 bases, and 11 bases lay between the germline ends. The CDR3 is made up of 13 amino acids. Germline assignment: CDR1 SGHAT and CDR2 FQDESV (reference sequence). Points on this clone: The target antigen is unknown.

The source of this sequence is a man in his forties or fifties with glioma. The chain recombines TRBV11-1 with TRBJ2-1; possibly TRBD1 or TRBD2 for D (5 bases each). The sequenced sample was PBMCs, obtained from a glioma patient whose treatment included an IDH1 peptide vaccine. The CDR3 DNA sequence: TGTGCCAGCAGCCAGAGGGGCGGCAATGAGCAGTTCTTC. This codes for CASSQRGGNEQFF.